Following are 2 T cell receptor beta chains from one sample sequenced in a study of cytomegalovirus exposure and HLA in healthy donors. Profiled with immunoSEQ multiplex PCR; TCRdb holds only in-frame clones, not every one. The table lists around 160,000 clones, around four fifths of them singletons. Source material: PBMCs. Every receptor here comes from a man aged 25 to 40 in good health and CMV-seropositive.

This clone has just a few counts. The chain combines TRBV6-6 with TRBJ1-4, with D tentatively TRBD1 (6 bases). From germline, CDR1 is MNHNY and CDR2 SVGAGI (reference sequence). With 2 bases removed from V and 8 bases from J, the gap between germline ends came to 15 bases. This CDR3 is 15 amino acids long. The CDR3 coding sequence is TGTGCCAGCAGTTACCTAGGGGGACGGGACGAAAAACTGTTTTTT. Its translation: CASSYLGGRDEKLFF.

The chain employs TRBV2 and TRBJ1-3, with D possibly being TRBD1 (5 bases). CDR3 length equals 12 residues. Germline V gives CDR1 SNHLY, CDR2 FYNNEI. Trimming pared 4 bases from V and 9 bases from J, leaving 10 bases between. The CDR3: CASSVHGGTIYF. The DNA for the CDR3 is TGTGCCAGCAGTGTGCACGGGGGCACCATATATTTT.